This TCR beta chain was captured by sequencing in a study of beta chain features in type 1 diabetes. Findings of the study overall: VDJ junctions sequenced from type 1 diabetes patients showed fewer insertions and more deletions.

This CDR3 is 14 amino acids long. V dropped 3 bases and J dropped 6; count of bases not matched to a gene: 1. CDR1 is PRHDT, CDR2 FYEKMQ, per germline (reference sequence). Sequencing targeted expressed TCRB transcripts, as all isolated RNA had been reverse transcribed. Assay: immunoSEQ multiplex PCR; the TCRdb copy retains only in-frame clones and omits some. Among fewer than 350,000 clones listed, around 7.8% were seen once. This clone has at least ten counts. The target antigen is unknown. The TCR sequence derives from a woman under 30 in good health. This chain joins TRBV13 and TRBJ1-4, with TRBD1 identical over 10 bases. Sequencing was performed on central memory CD4+ T cells from blood. CDR3 sequence reads: CASSFGTGDEKLFF. CDR3 DNA sequence: TGTGCCAGCAGCTTCGGGACAGGGGATGAAAAACTGTTTTTT.